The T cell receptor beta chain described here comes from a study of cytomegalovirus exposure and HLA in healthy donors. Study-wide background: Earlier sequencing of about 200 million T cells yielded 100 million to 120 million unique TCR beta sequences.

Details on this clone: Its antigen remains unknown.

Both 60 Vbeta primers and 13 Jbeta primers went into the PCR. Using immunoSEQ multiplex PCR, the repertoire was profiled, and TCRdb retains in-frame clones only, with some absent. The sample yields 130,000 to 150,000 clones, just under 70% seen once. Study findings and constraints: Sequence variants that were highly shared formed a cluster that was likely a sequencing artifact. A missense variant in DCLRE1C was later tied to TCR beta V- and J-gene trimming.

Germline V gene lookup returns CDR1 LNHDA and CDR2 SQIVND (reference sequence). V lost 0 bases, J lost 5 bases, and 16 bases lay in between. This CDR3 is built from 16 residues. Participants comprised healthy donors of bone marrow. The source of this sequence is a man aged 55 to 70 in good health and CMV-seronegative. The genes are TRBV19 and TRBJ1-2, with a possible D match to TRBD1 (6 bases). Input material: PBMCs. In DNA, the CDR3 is TGTGCCAGTAGTATAGATCCTACAGGGATTGGTTATGGCTACACCTTC. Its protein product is CASSIDPTGIGYGYTF.